A selection of T cell receptor beta chains follows, all from one sample in a study of T cells in Graves' hyperthyroidism and ophthalmopathy. TCRdb used MiXCR to reprocess the multiplex PCR reads, holding one entry per CDR3 protein. The sample has 650,000 to 700,000 distinct CDR3 sequences, approximately 15% seen once. Sequencing was performed on blood. The source is a man aged 45-65 years with Graves' hyperthyroidism. Both conserved end residues are part of each CDR3. A D gene is named only where the DNA matches it firmly. The size field is filled for only some rows; it gives once, few, many or a size class.

d_gene	j_gene	v_gene	abundance	CDR3nt	CDR3aa
-	TRBJ1-1	TRBV7-2	-	TGTGCCAGCAGCTCACAATGGAACACTGAAGCTTTCTTT	CASSSQWNTEAFF
TRBD1	TRBJ1-5	TRBV12-3/TRBV12-4	many	TGTGCCAGCAGTCCCCGACGACAGGGTCATCAGCCCCAGCATTTT	CASSPRRQGHQPQHF
TRBD1	TRBJ2-2	TRBV29-1	few	TGCAGTTCCGGGACAGGGACGACCGGGGAGCTGTTTTTT	CSSGTGTTGELFF
-	TRBJ2-7	TRBV5-1	few	TGCGCCAGCAGCCCGACAGGTGAATTGTACGAGCAGTACTTC	CASSPTGELYEQYF
TRBD1	TRBJ1-6	TRBV15	many	TGTGCCACCAGCCCCCGACAGGGAATGAATTCACCCCTCCACTTT	CATSPRQGMNSPLHF
-	TRBJ2-2	TRBV28	many	TGTGCCAGCAGGGTCGAAAAACTAAACACCGGGGAGCTGTTTTTT	CASRVEKLNTGELFF
-	TRBJ2-5	TRBV2	many	TGTGCCAGCAATCAGTTAGGGGGTTCTCCGGAGACCCAGTACTTC	CASNQLGGSPETQYF
TRBD1	TRBJ1-1	TRBV27	few	TGTGCCAGCAGTAGTAGTACAGGGGGAGAAACTGAAGCTTTCTTT	CASSSSTGGETEAFF
TRBD1	TRBJ1-4	TRBV6-1	many	TGTGCCAGCAGCACCGGGACAGGGCAAGAAGAACTGTTTTTT	CASSTGTGQEELFF
-	TRBJ2-2	TRBV11-2	many	TGTGCCAGCAGCTCGAGACTTTCTTGGGAGTCCAACACCGGGGAGCTGTTTTTT	CASSSRLSWESNTGELFF
-	TRBJ1-6	TRBV18	few	TGTGCCAGCACCCGGGACTCCCCGGGGGGTTCACCCCTCCACTTT	CASTRDSPGGSPLHF
TRBD2	TRBJ2-3	TRBV20-1	many	TGCAGTGCTAGAGATTGGGGACTAGCGGGCAGCACAGATACGCAGTATTTT	CSARDWGLAGSTDTQYF
-	TRBJ2-5	TRBV7-3	many	TGTGCCAGCAGCTTAATTAACCAAGAGACCCAGTACTTC	CASSLINQETQYF
-	TRBJ2-7	TRBV12-3/TRBV12-4	many	TGTGCCAGCAGTTTCGCACAGGGCGGAACCTACGAGCAGTACTTC	CASSFAQGGTYEQYF
-	TRBJ1-2	TRBV2	many	TGTGCCAGCAGTGGCTATGGCTACACCTTC	CASSGYGYTF
TRBD2	TRBJ2-2	TRBV27	many	TGTGCCAGCAGGCCTCGGACTAGCGGGAGGGCCGGGGGGACCGGGGAGCTGTTTTTT	CASRPRTSGRAGGTGELFF
TRBD1	TRBJ2-3	TRBV20-1	many	TGCAGTGCTGCTCCGGGACAGGGAGGAAAGTATTTT	CSAAPGQGGKYF